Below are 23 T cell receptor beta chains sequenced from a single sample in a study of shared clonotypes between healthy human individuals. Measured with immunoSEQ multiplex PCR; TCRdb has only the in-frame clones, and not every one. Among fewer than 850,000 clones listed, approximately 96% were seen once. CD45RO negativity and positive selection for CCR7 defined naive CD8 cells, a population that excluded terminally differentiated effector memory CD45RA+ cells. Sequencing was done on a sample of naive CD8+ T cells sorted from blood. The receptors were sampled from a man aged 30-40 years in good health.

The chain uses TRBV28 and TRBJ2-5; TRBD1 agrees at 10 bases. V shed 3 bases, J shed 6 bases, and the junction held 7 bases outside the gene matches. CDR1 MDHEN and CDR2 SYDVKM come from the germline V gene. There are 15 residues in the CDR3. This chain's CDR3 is CASSFRDRGKKTQYF. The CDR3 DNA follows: TGTGCCAGCAGTTTTCGGGACAGGGGTAAGAAGACCCAGTACTTC.

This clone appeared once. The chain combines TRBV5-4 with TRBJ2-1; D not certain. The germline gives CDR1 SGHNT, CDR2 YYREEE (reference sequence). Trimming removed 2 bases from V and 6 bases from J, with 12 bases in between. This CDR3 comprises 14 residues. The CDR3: CASSLEMGLNEQFF. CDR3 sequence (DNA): TGTGCCAGCAGCTTAGAGATGGGTCTCAATGAGCAGTTCTTC.

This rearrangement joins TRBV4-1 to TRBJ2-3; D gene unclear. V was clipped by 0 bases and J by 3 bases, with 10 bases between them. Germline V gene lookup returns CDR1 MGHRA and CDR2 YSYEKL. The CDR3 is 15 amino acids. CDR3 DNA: TGCGCCAGCAGCCAAGATTCTTTGTGGACAGATACGCAGTATTTT. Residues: CASSQDSLWTDTQYF.

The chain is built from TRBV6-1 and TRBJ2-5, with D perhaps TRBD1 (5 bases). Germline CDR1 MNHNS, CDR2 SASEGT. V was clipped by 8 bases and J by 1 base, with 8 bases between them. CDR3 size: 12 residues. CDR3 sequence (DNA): TGTGCCAGCGGTAGGGGCCAAGAGACCCAGTACTTC. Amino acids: CASGRGQETQYF.

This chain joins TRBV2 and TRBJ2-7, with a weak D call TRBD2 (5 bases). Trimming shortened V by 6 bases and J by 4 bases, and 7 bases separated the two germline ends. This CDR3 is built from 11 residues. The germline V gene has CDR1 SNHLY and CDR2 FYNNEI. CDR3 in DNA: TGTGCCAGCAGGGAGCGGTACGAGCAGTACTTC. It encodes CASRERYEQYF.

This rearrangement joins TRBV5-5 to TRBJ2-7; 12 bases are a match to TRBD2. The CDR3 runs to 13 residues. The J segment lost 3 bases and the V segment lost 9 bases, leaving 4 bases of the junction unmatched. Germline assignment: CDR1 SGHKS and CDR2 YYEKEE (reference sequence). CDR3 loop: CATRTSGNYEQYF. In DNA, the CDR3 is TGTGCCACCCGGACTAGCGGGAACTACGAGCAGTACTTC.

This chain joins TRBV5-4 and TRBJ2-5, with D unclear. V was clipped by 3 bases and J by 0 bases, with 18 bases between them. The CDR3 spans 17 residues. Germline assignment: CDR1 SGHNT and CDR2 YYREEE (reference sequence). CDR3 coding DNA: TGTGCCAGCAGCTCCTATTACTCGGGTATGGACCAAGAGACCCAGTACTTC. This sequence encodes CASSSYYSGMDQETQYF. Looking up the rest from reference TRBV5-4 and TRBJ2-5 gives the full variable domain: ETGVTQSPTHLIKTRGQQVTLRCSSQSGHNTVSWYQQALGQGPQFIFQYYREEENGRGNFPPRFSGLQFPNYSSELNVNALELDDSALYLCASSSYYSGMDQETQYFGPGTRLLVL.

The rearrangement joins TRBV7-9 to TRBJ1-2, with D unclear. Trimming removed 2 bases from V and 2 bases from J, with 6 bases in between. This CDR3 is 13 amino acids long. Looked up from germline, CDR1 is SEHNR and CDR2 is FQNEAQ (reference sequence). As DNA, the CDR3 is TGTGCCAGCAGCTTACAACCCAACTATGGCTACACCTTC. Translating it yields CASSLQPNYGYTF. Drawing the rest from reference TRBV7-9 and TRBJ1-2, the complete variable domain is DTGVSQNPRHKITKRGQNVTFRCDPISEHNRLYWYRQTLGQGPEFLTYFQNEAQLEKSRLLSDRFSAERPKGSFSTLEIQRTEQGDSAMYLCASSLQPNYGYTFGSGTRLTVV.

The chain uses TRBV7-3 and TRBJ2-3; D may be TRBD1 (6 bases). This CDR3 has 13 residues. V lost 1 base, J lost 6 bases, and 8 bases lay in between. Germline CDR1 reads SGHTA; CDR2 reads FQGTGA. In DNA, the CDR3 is TGTGCCAGCAGCTTAAACAGGGTGGATACGCAGTATTTT. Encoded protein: CASSLNRVDTQYF.

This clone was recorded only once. Written as DNA, the CDR3 is TGCGCCAGCAGTCATAAGGACAGGGGATTCTCCTACGAGCAGTACTTC. It codes for CASSHKDRGFSYEQYF. The J gene is TRBJ2-7, the V gene TRBV23-1, with TRBD1 identical over 9 bases. TRBV23-1 is given ORF status, its function remaining uncertain. This CDR3 has 16 amino acids. The V and J ends lost 3 bases and 0 bases, in that order; junction bases with no gene match: 6.

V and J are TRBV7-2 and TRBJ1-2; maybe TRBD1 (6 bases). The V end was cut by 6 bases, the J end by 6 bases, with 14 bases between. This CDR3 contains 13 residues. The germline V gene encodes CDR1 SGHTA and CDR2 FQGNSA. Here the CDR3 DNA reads TGTGCCAGCAGGATCGGGGGCGCCGATGGCTACACCTTC. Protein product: CASRIGGADGYTF.

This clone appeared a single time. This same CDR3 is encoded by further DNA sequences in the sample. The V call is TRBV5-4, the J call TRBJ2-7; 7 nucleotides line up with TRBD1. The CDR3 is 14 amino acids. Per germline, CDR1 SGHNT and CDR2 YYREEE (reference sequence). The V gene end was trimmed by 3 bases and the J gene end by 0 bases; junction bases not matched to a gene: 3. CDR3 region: CASSSTGSSYEQYF. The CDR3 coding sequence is TGTGCCAGCAGCTCGACAGGGAGCTCCTACGAGCAGTACTTC.

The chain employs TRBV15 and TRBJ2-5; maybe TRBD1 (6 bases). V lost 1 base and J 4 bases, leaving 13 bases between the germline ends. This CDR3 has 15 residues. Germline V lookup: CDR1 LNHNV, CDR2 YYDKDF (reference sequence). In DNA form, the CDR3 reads TGTGCCACCAGCAGAGTGACAGGCGAATCAGAGACCCAGTACTTC. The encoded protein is CATSRVTGESETQYF.

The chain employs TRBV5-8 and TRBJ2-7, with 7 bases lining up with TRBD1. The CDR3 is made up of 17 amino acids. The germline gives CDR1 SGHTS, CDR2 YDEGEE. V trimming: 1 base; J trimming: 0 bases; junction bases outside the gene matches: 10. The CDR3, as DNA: TGTGCCAGCAGCTTGCGGTCCGGGACAGCCTTCTCCTACGAGCAGTACTTC. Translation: CASSLRSGTAFSYEQYF.

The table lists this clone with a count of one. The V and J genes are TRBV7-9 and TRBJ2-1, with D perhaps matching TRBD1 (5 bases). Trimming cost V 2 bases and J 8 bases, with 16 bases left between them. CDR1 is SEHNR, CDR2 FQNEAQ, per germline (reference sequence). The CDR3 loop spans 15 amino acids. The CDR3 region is CASSLPGGWGDEQFF. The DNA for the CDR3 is TGTGCCAGCAGCTTACCGGGCGGCTGGGGCGATGAGCAGTTCTTC.

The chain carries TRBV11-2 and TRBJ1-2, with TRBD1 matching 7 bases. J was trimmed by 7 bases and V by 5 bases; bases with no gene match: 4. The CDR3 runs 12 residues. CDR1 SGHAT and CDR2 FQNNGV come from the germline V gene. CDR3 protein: CASSITGAGYTF. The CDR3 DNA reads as TGTGCCAGCAGCATCACAGGGGCTGGCTACACCTTC.

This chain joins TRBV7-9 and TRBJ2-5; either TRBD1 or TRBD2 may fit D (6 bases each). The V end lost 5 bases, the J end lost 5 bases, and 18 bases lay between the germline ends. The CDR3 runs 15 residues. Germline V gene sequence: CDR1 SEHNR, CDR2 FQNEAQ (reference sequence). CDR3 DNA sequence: TGTGCCAGCAGCACTATGGGGGGCATTCGGGAGACCCAGTACTTC. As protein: CASSTMGGIRETQYF.

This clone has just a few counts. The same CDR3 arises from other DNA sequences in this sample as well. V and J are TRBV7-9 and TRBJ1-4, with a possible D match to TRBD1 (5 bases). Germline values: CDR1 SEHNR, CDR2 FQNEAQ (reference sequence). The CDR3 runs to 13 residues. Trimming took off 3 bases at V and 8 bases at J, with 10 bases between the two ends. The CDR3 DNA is TGTGCCAGCAGCTTGGGACGGAACGAAAAACTGTTTTTT. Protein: CASSLGRNEKLFF.

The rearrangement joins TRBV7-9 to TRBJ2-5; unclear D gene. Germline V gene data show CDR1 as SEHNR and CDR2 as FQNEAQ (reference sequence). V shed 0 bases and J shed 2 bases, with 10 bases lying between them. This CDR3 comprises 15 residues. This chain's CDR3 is CASSLAASEQETQYF. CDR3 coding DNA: TGTGCCAGCAGCTTAGCCGCGTCAGAACAAGAGACCCAGTACTTC.

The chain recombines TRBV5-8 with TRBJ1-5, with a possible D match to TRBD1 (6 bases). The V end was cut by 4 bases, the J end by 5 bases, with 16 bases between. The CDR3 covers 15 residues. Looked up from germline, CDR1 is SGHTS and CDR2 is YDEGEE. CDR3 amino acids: CASSTSRDTYQPQHF. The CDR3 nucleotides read TGTGCCAGCAGCACCTCTCGGGACACCTATCAGCCCCAGCATTTT.

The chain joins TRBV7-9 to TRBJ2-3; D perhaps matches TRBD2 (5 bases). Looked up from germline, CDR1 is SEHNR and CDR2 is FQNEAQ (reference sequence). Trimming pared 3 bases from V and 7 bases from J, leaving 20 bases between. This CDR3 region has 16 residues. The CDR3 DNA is TGTGCCAGCAGCTTCCAGGAGATCTCCGCGGACTATACGCAGTATTTT. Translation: CASSFQEISADYTQYF.

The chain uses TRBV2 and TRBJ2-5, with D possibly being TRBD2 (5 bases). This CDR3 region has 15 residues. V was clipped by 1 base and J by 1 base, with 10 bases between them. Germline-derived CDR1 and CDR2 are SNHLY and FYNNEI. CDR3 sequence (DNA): TGTGCCAGCAGTGAAGGTTGGACTTTCCAAGAGACCCAGTACTTC. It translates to CASSEGWTFQETQYF.

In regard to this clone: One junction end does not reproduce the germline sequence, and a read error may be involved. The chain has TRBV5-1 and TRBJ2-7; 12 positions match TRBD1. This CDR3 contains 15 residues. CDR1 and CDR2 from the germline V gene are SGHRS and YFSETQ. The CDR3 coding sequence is TGCGCCAGCAACTTGGGGACAGGGGGCGCATACGAGCAGTACTTC. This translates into CASNLGTGGAYEQYF.